This is a list of T cell receptor beta chains from one sample in a study of breast tumors, draining lymph nodes, adjacent tissues. TCRdb fed the multiplex PCR reads into MiXCR, producing one record per CDR3 protein. Of tens of thousands of distinct CDR3 sequences in the sample, approximately 57% were seen once. The sequencing sample was made of breast tumor tissue. The source is a female donor with breast cancer. Some clones in this sample may be carry-over from other donors' samples. The conserved cysteine and the conserved F or W are not part of the CDR3 here.

TRBJ2-3 TRBV5-4 ASSDRGGANTDAQY
TRBJ2-2 TRBV2 ASKGTSGTNTGELF
TRBJ1-3 TRBV30 AWTSGNTIY
TRBJ2-7 TRBV7-6 ASSLEGRQQY
TRBJ2-3 TRBV18 ASSPISRCDTDTQY
TRBJ1-2 TRBV15 ATSREGIANYGYT
TRBJ1-1 TRBV6-2/TRBV6-3 ASSSGWGDTEAF
TRBJ2-5 TRBV7-2 ASSLGGTGGETQY
TRBJ2-5 TRBV20-1 SARTSGSAPYRQETQY
TRBJ2-3 TRBV2 ASTSDTQY
TRBJ2-1 TRBV20-1 SATPSGSGLNEQF
TRBJ2-7 TRBV7-2 ASRMAGPRGTRPYEQY
TRBJ1-6 TRBV19 ASSPLQGSSYNSPLH
TRBJ2-1 TRBV2 ASRAQTGDEQF
TRBJ1-1 TRBV2 ASKGWTEAF
TRBJ2-3 TRBV11-3 ASSMALGTSGTDTQY
TRBJ2-3 TRBV6-5 ASRTGTALTDTQY
TRBJ2-1 TRBV20-1 SVKMLAGGGNEQF
TRBJ1-2 TRBV2 ASSTTGGSRGYT
TRBJ1-2 TRBV20-1 SARDPGLVRGSGYT
TRBJ2-1 TRBV7-8 ASSLVTSGRAGYEQF
TRBJ2-1 TRBV7-3 ASSLRLAGVYNEQF
TRBJ2-5 TRBV5-1 ASSDSGGAETQY
TRBJ1-4 TRBV7-9 AAYLSPRVPSLWDRGRGNEKLF
TRBJ2-7 TRBV6-5 ASSYSGTATYEQY
TRBJ2-1 TRBV19 ASSIGTSGRASYNEQF
TRBJ2-1 TRBV20-1 SAMWASGRNEQF
TRBJ1-1 TRBV7-9 ASSLVEGLGTF
TRBJ2-3 TRBV20-1 SAREGGADTQY
TRBJ2-2 TRBV15 ATSMGEPTGELF
TRBJ2-1 TRBV7-2 ASRGGGPYNEQF
TRBJ1-2 TRBV28 ASRRTGTTLGYGYT
TRBJ1-6 TRBV4-1 ASSQGAGFGSPLH
TRBJ1-2 TRBV6-5 ASSQGADYGYT
TRBJ1-5 TRBV20-1 SATGQGHVGNQPQH
TRBJ2-5 TRBV18 ASSPPSPEETQY
TRBJ2-7 TRBV10-2 ASSLRLAVHEQY
TRBJ1-3 TRBV20-1 SATSTGLSGNTIY
TRBJ1-2 TRBV2 ASSEVGRSSGYT
TRBJ1-6 TRBV20-1 SARSDRGLSPLH
TRBJ2-6 TRBV5-1 ASSLEGTSGANVLT
TRBJ2-7 TRBV20-1 SAPKPTREQY
TRBJ2-7 TRBV10-3 AISDKGRLIYEQY
TRBJ2-1 TRBV20-1 SAPGLAAYNEQF
TRBJ2-2 TRBV28 ASIPSNTGELF
TRBJ1-2 TRBV29-1 SARPSSGNT